These T cell receptor beta chains were read from a single sample in a study of graft-versus-host responses after intestinal transplantation. Assay used: immunoSEQ multiplex PCR; TCRdb lists only in-frame clones, some missing. The sample lists about 120,000 clones; 85% to 95% were seen once. No antigen is known for these receptors. Material: unstimulated CD8+ T cells sorted from spleen or lymph node cells, obtained before intestinal transplant. All receptors come from a human donor who received an intestinal transplant. Both conserved end residues are part of each CDR3. A D gene is named only where the DNA matches it firmly. Expanded clones are given a class, and other clones once, few, many or no size at all.

.,once,TRBJ1-5,TRBV18,TGTGCCAGCTCAAAGAAAAGGGTGGAGGATCAGCCCCAGCATTTT,CASSKKRVEDQPQHF
.,.,TRBJ1-2,TRBV7-2,TGTGCCAGCAGCTTAGGGGTCAGGGCCAACTATGGCTACACCTTC,CASSLGVRANYGYTF
TRBD1,.,TRBJ2-3,TRBV30,TGTGCCTGGACCCCGGGACAGGGGACAGATACGCAGTATTTT,CAWTPGQGTDTQYF
.,.,TRBJ2-1,TRBV27,TGTGCCAGCACTACCGGAATGGGTTACAATGAGCAGTTCTTC,CASTTGMGYNEQFF
.,.,TRBJ2-1,TRBV4-3,TGCGCCAGCAGCCAAGGAAGATTGAGGGGGAGCTCCTACAATGAGCAGTTCTTC,CASSQGRLRGSSYNEQFF
TRBD2,.,TRBJ2-1,TRBV27,TGTGCCAGCATTCCCTTTAGCGGGAGGCCCTCTAATGAGCAGTTCTTC,CASIPFSGRPSNEQFF
TRBD2,once,TRBJ2-1,TRBV7-9,TGTGCCAGCAGCTCGGGCGGGGGGAATGAGCAGTTCTTC,CASSSGGGNEQFF
TRBD1,.,TRBJ2-7,TRBV27,TGTGCCAGCAGTCTCCAGACAGGGGCCCGGGCCGAGCAGTACTTC,CASSLQTGARAEQYF
.,.,TRBJ2-7,TRBV5-1,TGCGCCAGCAGCTTTAGGCGAAGAGACTACGAGCAGTACTTC,CASSFRRRDYEQYF
.,.,TRBJ1-1,TRBV7-2,TGTGCCAGCAGCTTATCTTTTGGGGCAGGGGTGAACACTGAAGCTTTCTTT,CASSLSFGAGVNTEAFF
.,.,TRBJ2-7,TRBV10-3,TGTGCCATCAGTGACTCCAACGAGCAGTACTTC,CAISDSNEQYF
.,few,TRBJ2-5,TRBV9,TGTGCCAGCTCTCAAGGGGCCCTCCAAGAGACCCAGTACTTC,CASSQGALQETQYF
.,.,TRBJ2-7,TRBV29-1,TGCAGCGTACTAAGCCTGAAAACGGAAAACTCCTACGAGCAGTACTTC,CSVLSLKTENSYEQYF
.,.,TRBJ1-1,TRBV6-5,TGTGCCAGCAGTTGGAGGGTGGGCACTGAAGCTTTCTTT,CASSWRVGTEAFF
.,.,TRBJ1-2,TRBV28,TGTGCCAGTTCTGAAGGGGCCGAGTATGGCTACACCTTC,CASSEGAEYGYTF
.,.,TRBJ1-1,TRBV10-3,TGTGCCATCAGTACCTGGGACCTCGCTGAAGCTTTCTTT,CAISTWDLAEAFF
.,.,TRBJ1-1,TRBV6-5,TGTGCCAGCAGTTATGGAGACAGAGCTTTCTTT,CASSYGDRAFF
.,.,TRBJ2-1,TRBV4-1,TGCGCCAGCAGCCCGAGGGGCAGCAACTCATACAATGAGCAGTTCTTC,CASSPRGSNSYNEQFF
.,.,TRBJ2-7,TRBV28,TGTGCCAGCAGTTTCCAGGGGACTCTAGTTAGCAACTACGAGCAGTACTTC,CASSFQGTLVSNYEQYF
.,.,TRBJ1-5,TRBV28,TGTGCCAGCAGTTTATTGTGGCAGAATAGCAATCAGCCCCAGCATTTT,CASSLLWQNSNQPQHF
.,.,TRBJ1-3,TRBV5-8,TGTGCCAGCAGCTTAGGAATCTCTGGAAACACCATATATTTT,CASSLGISGNTIYF
.,.,TRBJ2-1,TRBV14,TGTGCCAGCAGCCAGAGGGGGGCCAATGAGCAGTTCTTC,CASSQRGANEQFF
TRBD1,.,TRBJ2-1,TRBV27,TGTGCCAGCAGTTCAGGGACAGGGGGCTGGGATGAGCAGTTCTTC,CASSSGTGGWDEQFF
.,once,TRBJ1-2,TRBV5-1,TGCGCCAGCAGCACCATCGGAGCCCTGTACGGCTACACCTTC,CASSTIGALYGYTF
.,.,TRBJ2-5,TRBV6-1,TGTGCCAGCAGTGATAGGCTCCAAGAGACCCAGTACTTC,CASSDRLQETQYF
.,.,TRBJ2-7,TRBV29-1,TGCAGCGTTGAGTTCGCGGAGGTGGGGGAGCAGTACTTC,CSVEFAEVGEQYF
.,.,TRBJ2-1,TRBV7-6,TGTGCCAGCACCCTGAGGGGCGGGATCTCCTACAATGAGCAGTTCTTC,CASTLRGGISYNEQFF
.,.,TRBJ1-4,TRBV4-1,TGCGCCAGCAGCCAAGTACCGGGAGGTGAACTGTTTTTT,CASSQVPGGELFF